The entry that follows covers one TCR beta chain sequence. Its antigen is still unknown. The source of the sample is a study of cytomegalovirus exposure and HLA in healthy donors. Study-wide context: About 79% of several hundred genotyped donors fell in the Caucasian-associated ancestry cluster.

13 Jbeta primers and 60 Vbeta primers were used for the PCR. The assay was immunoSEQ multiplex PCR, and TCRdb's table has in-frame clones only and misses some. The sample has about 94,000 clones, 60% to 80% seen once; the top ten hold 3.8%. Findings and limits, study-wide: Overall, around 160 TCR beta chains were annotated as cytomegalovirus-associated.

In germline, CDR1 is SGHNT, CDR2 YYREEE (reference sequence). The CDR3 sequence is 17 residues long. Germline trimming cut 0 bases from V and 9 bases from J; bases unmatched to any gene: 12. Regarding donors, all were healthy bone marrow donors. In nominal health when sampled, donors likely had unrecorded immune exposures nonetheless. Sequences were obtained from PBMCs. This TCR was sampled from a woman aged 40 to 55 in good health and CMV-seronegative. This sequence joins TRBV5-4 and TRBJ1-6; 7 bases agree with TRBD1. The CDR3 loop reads CASSLGTGISSGSPLHF. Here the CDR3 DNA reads TGTGCCAGCAGCTTGGGGACAGGCATAAGCTCAGGTTCACCCCTCCACTTT.